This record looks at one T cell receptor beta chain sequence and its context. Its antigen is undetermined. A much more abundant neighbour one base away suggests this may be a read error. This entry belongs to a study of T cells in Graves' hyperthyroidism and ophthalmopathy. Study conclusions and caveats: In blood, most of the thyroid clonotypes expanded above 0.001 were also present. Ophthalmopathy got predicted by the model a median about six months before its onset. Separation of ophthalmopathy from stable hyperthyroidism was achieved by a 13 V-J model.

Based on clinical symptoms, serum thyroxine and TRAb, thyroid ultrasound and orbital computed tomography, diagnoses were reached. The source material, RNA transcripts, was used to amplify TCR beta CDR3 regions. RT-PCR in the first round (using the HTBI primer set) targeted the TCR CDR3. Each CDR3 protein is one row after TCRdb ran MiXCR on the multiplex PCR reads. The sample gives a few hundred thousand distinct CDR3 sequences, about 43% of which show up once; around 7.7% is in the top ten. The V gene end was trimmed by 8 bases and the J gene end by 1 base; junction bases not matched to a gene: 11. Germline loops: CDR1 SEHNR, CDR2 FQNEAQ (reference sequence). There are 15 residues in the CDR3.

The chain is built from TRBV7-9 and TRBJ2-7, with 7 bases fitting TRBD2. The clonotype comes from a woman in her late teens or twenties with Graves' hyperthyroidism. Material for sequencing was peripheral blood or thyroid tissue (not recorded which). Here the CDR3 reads CASGPAAGLSYEQYF. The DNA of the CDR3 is TGTGCCAGCGGCCCCGCCGCGGGACTATCCTACGAGCAGTACTTC.